This TCR beta chain was captured by sequencing in a study of blood T cell repertoires in COVID-19. Study information: Samples of COVID-19 (acute and convalescent) were obtained from the United States, Italy and Spain.

Profiling relied on immunoSEQ multiplex PCR, and the TCRdb table lists in-frame clones only, not all of them. This table has tens of thousands of clones, approximately 88% appearing once. Seattle-derived patients entered the study during active infection and were followed longitudinally. Trimming took off 3 bases at V and 7 bases at J, with 3 bases between the two ends. The CDR3 is made up of 11 amino acids. This sequence joins TRBV12-3 or TRBV12-4 and TRBJ1-4; D is ambiguous. This receptor was obtained from a man aged 40-55 years with COVID-19, enrolled during active disease. The sample comprised peripheral blood. In DNA form, the CDR3 reads TGTGCCAGCAGTTTCAGTGAAAAACTGTTTTTT. It codes for CASSFSEKLFF.